What follows describes a single T cell receptor (beta chain). Its target is not known. These data belong to a study of CD8 T cells in ankylosing spondylitis. CDR3 length: 13 residues. The germline V gene has CDR1 SGHTA and CDR2 FQGTGA. V was pared by 4 bases and J by 4 bases, with 2 bases of the junction left unmatched. Study conclusions and caveats: Relatively scarce in peripheral blood, disease-linked clones were CD8+. Past research had described some motif variants in reactive arthritis synovial fluid and blood.

MiXCR was run by TCRdb on the 5' RACE reads, yielding one entry per CDR3 protein. The sample carries roughly 91,000 distinct CDR3 sequences, roughly 8% recorded once. The sample comprised blood, either unsorted or a sorted T cell fraction (not recorded which). This receptor was obtained from a male donor with ankylosing spondylitis or in good health (not recorded which). This chain links TRBV7-3 with TRBJ2-3, with 7 nucleotides matching TRBD2. This CDR3 is CASSSGGSDTQYF. The CDR3 DNA reads as TGTGCCAGCAGCTCGGGGGGATCAGATACGCAGTATTTT. The full variable domain, completed using reference TRBV7-3 and TRBJ2-3, is GAGVSQTPSNKVTEKGKYVELRCDPISGHTALYWYRQSLGQGPEFLIYFQGTGAADDSGLPNDRFFAVRPEGSVSTLKIQRTERGDSAVYLCASSSGGSDTQYFGPGTRLTVL.